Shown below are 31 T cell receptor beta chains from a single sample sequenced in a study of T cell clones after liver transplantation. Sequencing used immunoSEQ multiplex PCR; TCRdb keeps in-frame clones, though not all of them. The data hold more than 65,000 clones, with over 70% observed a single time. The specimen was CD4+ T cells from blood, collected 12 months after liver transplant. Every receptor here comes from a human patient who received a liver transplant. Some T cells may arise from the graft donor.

In DNA form, the CDR3 reads TGTGCCAGCAGTTCCAGGCTAAACACTGAAGCTTTCTTT. Translating it yields CASSSRLNTEAFF. The chain combines TRBV25-1 with TRBJ1-1; D is ambiguous. V was pared by 5 bases and J by 2 bases, with 9 bases between. The CDR3 totals 13 residues. Germline V gene data show CDR1 as MGHDK and CDR2 as SYGVNS.

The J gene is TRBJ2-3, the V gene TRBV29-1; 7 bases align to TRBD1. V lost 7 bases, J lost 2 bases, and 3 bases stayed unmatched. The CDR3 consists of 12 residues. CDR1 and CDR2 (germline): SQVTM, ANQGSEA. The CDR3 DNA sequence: TGCAGCGGGGGACAGTCCACAGATACGCAGTATTTT. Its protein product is CSGGQSTDTQYF.

The chain's CDR3 is CASSSRQSQPAYGYTF. The DNA for the CDR3 is TGTGCCAGCAGCTCCAGACAGTCCCAACCCGCCTATGGCTACACCTTC. The chain is built from TRBV9 and TRBJ1-2; D is perhaps TRBD1 (5 bases). The CDR3 sequence is 16 residues long. The V end lost 4 bases, the J end lost 4 bases, and 20 bases lay between the germline ends. CDR1 and CDR2 from the germline V gene are SGDLS and YYNGEE.

CDR3 sequence (DNA): TGTGCCAGTAGTCCTGGACAGATCCAAGAGACCCAGTACTTC. Translating it yields CASSPGQIQETQYF. The chain links TRBV19 to TRBJ2-5; tentatively, D is TRBD1 (6 bases). The CDR3 runs to 14 residues. Germline-derived CDR1 and CDR2 are LNHDA and SQIVND (reference sequence). Trimming removed 5 bases from V and 1 base from J, with 11 bases in between.

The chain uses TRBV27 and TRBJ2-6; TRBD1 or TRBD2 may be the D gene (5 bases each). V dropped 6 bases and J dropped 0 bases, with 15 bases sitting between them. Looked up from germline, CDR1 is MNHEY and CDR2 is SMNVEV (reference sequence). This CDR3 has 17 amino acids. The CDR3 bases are TGTGCCAGCAGCCCGGGGCAGTACGTCTCTGGGGCCAACGTCCTGACTTTC. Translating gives CASSPGQYVSGANVLTF. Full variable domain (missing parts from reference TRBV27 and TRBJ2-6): EAQVTQNPRYLITVTGKKLTVTCSQNMNHEYMSWYRQDPGLGLRQIYYSMNVEVTDKGDVPEGYKVSRKEKRNFPLILESPSPNQTSLYFCASSPGQYVSGANVLTFGAGSRLTVL.

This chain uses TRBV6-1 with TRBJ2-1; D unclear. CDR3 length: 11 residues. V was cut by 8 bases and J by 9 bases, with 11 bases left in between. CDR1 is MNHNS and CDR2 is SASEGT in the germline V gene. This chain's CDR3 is CASSQSTEQFF. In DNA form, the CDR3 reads TGTGCCAGCTCCCAGTCGACTGAGCAGTTCTTC.

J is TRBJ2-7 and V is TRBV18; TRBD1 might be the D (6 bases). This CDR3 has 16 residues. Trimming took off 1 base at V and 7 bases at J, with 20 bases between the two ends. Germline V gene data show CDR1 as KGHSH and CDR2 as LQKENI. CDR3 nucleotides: TGTGCCAGCTCACCACAGAGGATGGCAGGGGAGAATGAGCAGTACTTC. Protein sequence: CASSPQRMAGENEQYF.

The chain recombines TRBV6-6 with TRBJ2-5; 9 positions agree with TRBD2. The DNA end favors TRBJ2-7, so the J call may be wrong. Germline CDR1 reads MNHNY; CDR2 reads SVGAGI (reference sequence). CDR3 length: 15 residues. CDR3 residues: CASSYSRAGGYEQYF. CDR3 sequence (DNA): TGTGCCAGCAGTTACTCGAGGGCGGGAGGGTACGAGCAGTACTTC.

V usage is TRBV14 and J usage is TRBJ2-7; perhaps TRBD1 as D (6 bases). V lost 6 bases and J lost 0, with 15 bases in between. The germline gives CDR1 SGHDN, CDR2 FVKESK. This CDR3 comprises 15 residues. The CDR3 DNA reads TGTGCCAGCAGTCGCCGGGACACCCTCTCCTACGAGCAGTACTTC. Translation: CASSRRDTLSYEQYF.

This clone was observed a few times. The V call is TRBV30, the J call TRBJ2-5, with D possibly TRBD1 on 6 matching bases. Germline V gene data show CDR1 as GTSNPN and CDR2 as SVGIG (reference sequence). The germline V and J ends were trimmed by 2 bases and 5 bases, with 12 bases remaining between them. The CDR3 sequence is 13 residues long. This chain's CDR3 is CAWSTGRRETQYF. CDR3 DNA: TGTGCCTGGAGTACAGGGAGACGGGAGACCCAGTACTTC.

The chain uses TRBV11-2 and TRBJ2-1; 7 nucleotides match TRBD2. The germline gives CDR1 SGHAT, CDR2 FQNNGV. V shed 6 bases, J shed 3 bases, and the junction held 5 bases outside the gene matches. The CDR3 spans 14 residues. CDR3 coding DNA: TGTGCCAGCAGTTGGGAGGGCGGCTACAATGAGCAGTTCTTC. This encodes CASSWEGGYNEQFF.

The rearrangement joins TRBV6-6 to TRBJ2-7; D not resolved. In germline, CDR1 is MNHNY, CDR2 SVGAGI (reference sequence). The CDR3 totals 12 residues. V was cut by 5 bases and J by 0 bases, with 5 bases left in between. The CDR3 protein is CASSAPSYEQYF. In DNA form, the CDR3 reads TGTGCCAGCAGTGCCCCCTCCTACGAGCAGTACTTC.

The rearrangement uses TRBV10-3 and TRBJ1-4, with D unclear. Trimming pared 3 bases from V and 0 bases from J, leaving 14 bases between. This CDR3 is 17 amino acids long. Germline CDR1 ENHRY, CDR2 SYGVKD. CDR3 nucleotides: TGTGCCATCAGTGACCCGGACGGTCACGCAACTAATGAAAAACTGTTTTTT. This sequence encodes CAISDPDGHATNEKLFF.

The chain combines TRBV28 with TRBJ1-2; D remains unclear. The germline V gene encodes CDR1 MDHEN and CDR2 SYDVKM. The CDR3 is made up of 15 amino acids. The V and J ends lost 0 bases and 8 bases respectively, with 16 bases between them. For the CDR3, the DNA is TGTGCCAGCAGTTTATGGACGCTACGTAGTAAGGGCTACACCTTC. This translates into CASSLWTLRSKGYTF.

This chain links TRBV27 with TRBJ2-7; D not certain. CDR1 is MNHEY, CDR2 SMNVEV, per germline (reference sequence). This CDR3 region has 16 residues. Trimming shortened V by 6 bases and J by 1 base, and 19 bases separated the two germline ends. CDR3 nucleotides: TGTGCCAGCAGCTACCTCCCTAAGAAAGGATCCTACGAGCAGTACTTC. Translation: CASSYLPKKGSYEQYF.

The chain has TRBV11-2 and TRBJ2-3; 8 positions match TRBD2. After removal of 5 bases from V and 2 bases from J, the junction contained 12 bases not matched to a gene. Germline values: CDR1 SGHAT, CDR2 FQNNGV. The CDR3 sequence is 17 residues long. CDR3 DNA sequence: TGTGCCAGCAGCCCCCTCCGGCTAGCGGGTTCCACAGATACGCAGTATTTT. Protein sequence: CASSPLRLAGSTDTQYF. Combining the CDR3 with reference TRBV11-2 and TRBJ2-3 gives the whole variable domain EAGVAQSPRYKIIEKRQSVAFWCNPISGHATLYWYQQILGQGPKLLIQFQNNGVVDDSQLPKDRFSAERLKGVDSTLKIQPAKLEDSAVYLCASSPLRLAGSTDTQYFGPGTRLTVL.

CDR3 sequence: CASSSRRGYEQYF. For the CDR3, the DNA is TGTGCCAGCAGCTCCCGCCGGGGATACGAGCAGTACTTC. The V and J genes are TRBV7-2 and TRBJ2-7; D is possibly TRBD2 (5 bases). Per the germline V gene, CDR1 is SGHTA and CDR2 is FQGNSA. The V end lost 4 bases, the J end lost 4 bases, and 11 bases lay between the germline ends. The CDR3 contains 13 residues.

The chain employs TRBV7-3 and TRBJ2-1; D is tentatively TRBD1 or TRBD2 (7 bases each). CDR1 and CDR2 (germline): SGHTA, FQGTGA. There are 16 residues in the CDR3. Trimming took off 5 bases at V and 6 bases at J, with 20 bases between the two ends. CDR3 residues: CASSPSRGRASNEQFF. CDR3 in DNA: TGTGCCAGCAGCCCCTCCAGGGGGAGGGCCTCCAATGAGCAGTTCTTC.

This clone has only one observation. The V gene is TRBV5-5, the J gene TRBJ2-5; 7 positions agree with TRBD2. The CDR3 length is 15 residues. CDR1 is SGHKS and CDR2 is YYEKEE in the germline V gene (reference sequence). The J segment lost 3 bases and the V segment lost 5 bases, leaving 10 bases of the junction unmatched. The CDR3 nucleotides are TGTGCCAGCAGTTTTCCGGGAGGCCTCGAAGAGACCCAGTACTTC. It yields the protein CASSFPGGLEETQYF.

The CDR3 protein is CASTPPGSYEQYF. CDR3 nucleotide sequence: TGTGCCAGCACCCCACCCGGATCCTACGAGCAGTACTTC. This chain joins TRBV6-1 and TRBJ2-7; D is unclear. The germline V gene has CDR1 MNHNS and CDR2 SASEGT. The CDR3 length is 13 residues. V lost 7 bases to trimming and J lost 1 base, with 11 bases between them.

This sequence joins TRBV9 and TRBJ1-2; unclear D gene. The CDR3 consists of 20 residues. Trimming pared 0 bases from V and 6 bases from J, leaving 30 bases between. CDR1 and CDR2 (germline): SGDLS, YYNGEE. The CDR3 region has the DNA TGTGCCAGCAGCGTAGTAGCGGGTCCTATGAGGCCCTCGATCGGAGATGGCTACACCTTC. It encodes CASSVVAGPMRPSIGDGYTF.

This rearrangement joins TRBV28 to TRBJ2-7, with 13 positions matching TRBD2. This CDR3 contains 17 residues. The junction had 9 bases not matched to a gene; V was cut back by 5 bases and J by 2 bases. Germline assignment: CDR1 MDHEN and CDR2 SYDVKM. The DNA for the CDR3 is TGTGCCAGCAGTACCGGGGGGACTAGCGGGATGGCCTACGAGCAGTACTTC. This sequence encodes CASSTGGTSGMAYEQYF.

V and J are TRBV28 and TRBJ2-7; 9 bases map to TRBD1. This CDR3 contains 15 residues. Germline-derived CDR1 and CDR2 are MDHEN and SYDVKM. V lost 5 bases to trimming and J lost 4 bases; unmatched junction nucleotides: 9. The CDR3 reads CASSVPGTGSYEQYF. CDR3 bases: TGTGCCAGCAGTGTCCCCGGGACAGGGTCTTACGAGCAGTACTTC.

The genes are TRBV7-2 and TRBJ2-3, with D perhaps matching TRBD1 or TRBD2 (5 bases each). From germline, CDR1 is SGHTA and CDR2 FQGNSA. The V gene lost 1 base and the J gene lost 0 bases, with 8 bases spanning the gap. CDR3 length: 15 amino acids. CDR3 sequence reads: CASSLDWGSTDTQYF. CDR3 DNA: TGTGCCAGCAGCTTAGACTGGGGGAGCACAGATACGCAGTATTTT. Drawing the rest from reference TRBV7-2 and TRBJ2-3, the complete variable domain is GAGVSQSPSNKVTEKGKDVELRCDPISGHTALYWYRQSLGQGLEFLIYFQGNSAPDKSGLPSDRFSAERTGGSVSTLTIQRTQQEDSAVYLCASSLDWGSTDTQYFGPGTRLTVL.

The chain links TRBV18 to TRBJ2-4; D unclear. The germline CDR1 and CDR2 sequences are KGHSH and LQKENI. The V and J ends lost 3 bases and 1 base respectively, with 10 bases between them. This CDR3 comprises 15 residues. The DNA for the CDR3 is TGTGCCAGCTCACCGCCCGGGTGGGCCAAAAACATTCAGTACTTC. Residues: CASSPPGWAKNIQYF.

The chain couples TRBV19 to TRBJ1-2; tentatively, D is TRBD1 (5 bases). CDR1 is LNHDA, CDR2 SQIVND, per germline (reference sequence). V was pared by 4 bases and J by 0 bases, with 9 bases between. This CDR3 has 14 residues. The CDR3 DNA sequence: TGTGCCAGTAGTAAAACAGGACCTAACTATGGCTACACCTTC. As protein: CASSKTGPNYGYTF.

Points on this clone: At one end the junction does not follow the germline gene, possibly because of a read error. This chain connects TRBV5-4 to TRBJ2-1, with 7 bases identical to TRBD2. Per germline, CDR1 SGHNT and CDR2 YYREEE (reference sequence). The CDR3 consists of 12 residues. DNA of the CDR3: TGTGCCGGCAGCTTGGATAGCGGGCCACAGTTCTTC. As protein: CAGSLDSGPQFF.

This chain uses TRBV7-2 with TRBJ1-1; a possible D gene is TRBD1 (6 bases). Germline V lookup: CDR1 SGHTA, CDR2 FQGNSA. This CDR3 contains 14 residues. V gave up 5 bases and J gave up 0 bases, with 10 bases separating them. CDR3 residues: CASSLGQLNTEAFF. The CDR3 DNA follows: TGTGCCAGCAGCCTTGGACAGTTGAACACTGAAGCTTTCTTT.

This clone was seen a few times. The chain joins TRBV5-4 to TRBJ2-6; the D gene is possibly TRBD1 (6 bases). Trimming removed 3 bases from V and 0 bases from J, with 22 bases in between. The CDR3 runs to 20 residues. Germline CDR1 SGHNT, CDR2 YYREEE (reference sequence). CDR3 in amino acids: CASSSTPPGQRYSGANVLTF. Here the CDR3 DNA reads TGTGCCAGCAGCTCTACCCCTCCCGGACAGCGATACTCTGGGGCCAACGTCCTGACTTTC.

In nucleotides, the CDR3 is TGTGCCAGCAGTTCGTGGGAGGCCACAGATACGCAGTATTTT. Translated: CASSSWEATDTQYF. The chain is built from TRBV28 and TRBJ2-3; D possibly corresponds to TRBD2 (6 bases). The V gene's germline CDR1 is MDHEN and CDR2 SYDVKM. This CDR3 is built from 14 residues. The germline V and J ends were trimmed by 4 bases and 2 bases, with 10 bases remaining between them.

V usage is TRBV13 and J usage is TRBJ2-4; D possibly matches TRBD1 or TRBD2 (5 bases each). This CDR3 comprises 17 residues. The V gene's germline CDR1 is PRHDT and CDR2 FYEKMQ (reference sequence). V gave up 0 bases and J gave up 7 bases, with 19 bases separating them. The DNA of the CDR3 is TGTGCCAGCAGCTTAGGCCTTACCGGGGTCAGGGATAACATTCAGTACTTC. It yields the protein CASSLGLTGVRDNIQYF.